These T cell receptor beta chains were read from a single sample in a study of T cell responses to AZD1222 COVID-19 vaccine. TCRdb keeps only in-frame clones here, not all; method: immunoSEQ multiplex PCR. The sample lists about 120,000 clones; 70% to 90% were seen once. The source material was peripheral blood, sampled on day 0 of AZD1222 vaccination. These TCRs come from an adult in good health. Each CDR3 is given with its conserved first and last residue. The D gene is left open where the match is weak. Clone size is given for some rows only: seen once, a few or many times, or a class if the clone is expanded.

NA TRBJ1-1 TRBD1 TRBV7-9 TGTGCCAGCAGCCCCGTTGGGACAGGGAAGACTGAAGCTTTCTTT CASSPVGTGKTEAFF
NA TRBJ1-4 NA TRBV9 TGTGCCAGCAGCGTCAGTCACGGAAGGGATGAAAAACTGTTTTTT CASSVSHGRDEKLFF
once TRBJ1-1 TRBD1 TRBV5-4 TGTGCCAGCAGCTCCGGACAGGGGGGCCCTGAAGCTTTCTTT CASSSGQGGPEAFF
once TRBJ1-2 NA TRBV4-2 TGTGCCAGCAGCCCATCTAACTATGGCTACACCTTC CASSPSNYGYTF
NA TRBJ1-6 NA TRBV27 TGTGCCAGCAGCCCGACAGATAGGAATAATTCACCCCTCCACTTT CASSPTDRNNSPLHF
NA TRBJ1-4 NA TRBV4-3 TGCGCCAGCGGCATGACCGGGGCAGAGGGGGAAAAACTGTTTTTT CASGMTGAEGEKLFF
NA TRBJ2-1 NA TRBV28 TGTGCCAGCAGTTCCCTCCCCGATGAGCAGTTCTTC CASSSLPDEQFF
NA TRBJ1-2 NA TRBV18 TGTGCCAGCTCACCAGGGCCAGGGAGTGACTATGGCTACACCTTC CASSPGPGSDYGYTF
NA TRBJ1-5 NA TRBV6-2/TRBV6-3 TGTGCCAGCAGTTATGGTCAGGTTAGCAATCAGCCCCAGCATTTT CASSYGQVSNQPQHF
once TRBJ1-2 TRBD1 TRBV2 TGTGCCAGCGAATTGACAGGGGGTCGGTCTGGCTACACCTTC CASELTGGRSGYTF
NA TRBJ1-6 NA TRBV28 TGTGCCAGCAGTTTAAGGACAGCGGGGAATTCACCCCTCCACTTT CASSLRTAGNSPLHF
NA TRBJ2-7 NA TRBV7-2 TGTGCCAGCAGCTTGGGGGAATCCTACGAGCAGTACTTC CASSLGESYEQYF
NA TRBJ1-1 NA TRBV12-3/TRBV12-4 TGTGCCAGCAGTTTCGGGCTGACTGAAGCTTTCTTT CASSFGLTEAFF
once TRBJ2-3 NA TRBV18 TGTGCCAGCTCACCACCTAGCACAGATACGCAGTATTTT CASSPPSTDTQYF
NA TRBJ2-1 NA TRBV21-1 TGTGCCAGCAGCATACTTAGCGGGAGGTACTACAATGAGCAGTTCTTC CASSILSGRYYNEQFF
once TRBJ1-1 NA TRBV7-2 TGTGCCAGCAGCCCTTTCCGATACACTGAAGCTTTCTTT CASSPFRYTEAFF
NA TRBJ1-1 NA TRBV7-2 TGTGCCAGCAGCCCCGATTTGGGGACGAACACTGAAGCTTTCTTT CASSPDLGTNTEAFF
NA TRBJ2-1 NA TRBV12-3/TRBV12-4 TGTGCCAGCAGTTTTGCCAACAATGAGCAGTTCTTC CASSFANNEQFF
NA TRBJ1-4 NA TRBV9 TGTGCCAGCAGCGTAGATCGGGGGCCGGAAAAACTGTTTTTT CASSVDRGPEKLFF
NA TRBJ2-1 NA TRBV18 TGTGCCAGCTCACCACCGCCACAGGGCGATGAGCAGTTCTTC CASSPPPQGDEQFF
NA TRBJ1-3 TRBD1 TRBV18 TGTGCCAGCTCACCGGACAGGGGAATGAAAAACACCATATATTTT CASSPDRGMKNTIYF
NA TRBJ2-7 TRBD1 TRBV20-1 TGCAGTGCTTCAAAGGGGGCCGAGCAGTACTTC CSASKGAEQYF
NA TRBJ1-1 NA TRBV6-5 TGTGCCAGCAGTTACACTAAAACAGTGAACACTGAAGCTTTCTTT CASSYTKTVNTEAFF
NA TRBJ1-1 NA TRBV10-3 TGTGCCATCAGTGAGTCTAGCCGGAACGCTGAAGCTTTCTTT CAISESSRNAEAFF
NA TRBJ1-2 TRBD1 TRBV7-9 TGTGCCAGCAGCTATGGGACAGCCGGGGACTATGGCTACACCTTC CASSYGTAGDYGYTF
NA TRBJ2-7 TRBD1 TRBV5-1 TGCGCCAGCAGCGGGAGGGACAGGGGGCCCGAGCAGTACTTC CASSGRDRGPEQYF
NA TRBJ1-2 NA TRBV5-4 TGTGCCAGCAGCTTGGGGGCAGGAGTCTATGGCTACACCTTC CASSLGAGVYGYTF
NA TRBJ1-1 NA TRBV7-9 TGTGCCAGCAGCGAGGGGGATCGGTCTAACACTGAAGCTTTCTTT CASSEGDRSNTEAFF
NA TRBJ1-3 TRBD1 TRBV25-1 TGTGCCAGCAGTGGGCACAGGGGGCGTTTATATTTT CASSGHRGRLYF
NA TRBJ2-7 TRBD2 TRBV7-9 TGTGCCAGCAGCCCCGGACAGGTAGCGGGGGGGCAGTACTTC CASSPGQVAGGQYF
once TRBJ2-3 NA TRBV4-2 TGTGCCAGCAGCCAAAAGCCAGGATCAGATACGCAGTATTTT CASSQKPGSDTQYF
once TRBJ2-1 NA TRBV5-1 TGCGCCAGCACTACCCTATCATCCCCACTAGGCTACAATGAGCAGTTCTTC CASTTLSSPLGYNEQFF
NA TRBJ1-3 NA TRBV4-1 TGCGCCAGCAGCCAGAGGACCTTGGGGGACTCTGGAAACACCATATATTTT CASSQRTLGDSGNTIYF
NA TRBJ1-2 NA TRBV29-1 TGCAGCGCCGAGGGGGGGATGAACTATGGCTACACCTTC CSAEGGMNYGYTF
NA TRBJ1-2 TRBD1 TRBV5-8 TGTGCCAGCAGAAACCCAGGGGGCAATGGCTACACCTTC CASRNPGGNGYTF
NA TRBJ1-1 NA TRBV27 TGTGCCAGCAGTTTATTTTGGGGAACTGAAGCTTTCTTT CASSLFWGTEAFF
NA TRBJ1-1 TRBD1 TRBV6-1 TGTGCCAGCAGTGAACGGGAGAGACAGGGCACGGGGGCTTTCTTT CASSERERQGTGAFF
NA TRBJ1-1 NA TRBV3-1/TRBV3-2 TGTGCCAGCAGCCATTTAATGGCTTCCCGGTGGACTGAAGCTTTCTTT CASSHLMASRWTEAFF
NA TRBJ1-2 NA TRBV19 TGTGCCAGTAGTATAAGAGGGGACAATCGGTCCACCACCTTC CASSIRGDNRSTTF
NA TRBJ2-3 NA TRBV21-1 TGTGCCAGCAGACGACTAGCGGGGGGCACAGATACGCAGTATTTT CASRRLAGGTDTQYF
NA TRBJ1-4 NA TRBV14 TGTGCCAGCAGCCAACACTCGGGCGAAAAACTGTTTTTT CASSQHSGEKLFF
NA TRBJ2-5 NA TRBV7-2 TGTGCCAGCAGCCCGGACAGAGGAGAGACCCAGTACTTC CASSPDRGETQYF
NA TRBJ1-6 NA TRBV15 TGTGCCACCAGCAGAGGTGGACGAGTATCACCCCTCCACTTT CATSRGGRVSPLHF
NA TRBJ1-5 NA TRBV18 TGTGCCAGCTCACTCGGTAACGGGGGCAATCAGCCCCAGCATTTT CASSLGNGGNQPQHF
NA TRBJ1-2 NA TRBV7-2 TGTGCCAGCAGCACCAGGGTTGCGGGGAGCTATGGCTACACCTTC CASSTRVAGSYGYTF
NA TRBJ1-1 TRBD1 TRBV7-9 TGTGCCAGCAGCGAGCAGGACAGGGGGCTTACTGAAGCTTTCTTT CASSEQDRGLTEAFF